The 21 T cell receptor beta chains below all came from one sample that was sequenced in a study of OX40 agonist ivuxolimab in advanced cancers. This table comes from immunoSEQ multiplex PCR, and its TCRdb copy is limited to in-frame clones, with some not included. The sample has tens of thousands of clones, roughly 94% seen once. Sequencing was performed on CD4+ or CD8+ T cells sorted from blood, taken in a trial of the OX40 agonist ivuxolimab. These receptors originate from an adult with an advanced solid tumor such as melanoma, head and neck, liver or kidney cancer.

This chain joins TRBV7-9 and TRBJ1-4, with D possibly matching TRBD1 (6 bases). CDR1 is SEHNR and CDR2 is FQNEAQ in the germline V gene (reference sequence). Trimming cost V 3 bases and J 0 bases, with 14 bases left between them. CDR3 length equals 17 residues. DNA for the CDR3: TGTGCCAGCAGCTTCTATCCTGGGGGCGCAACTAATGAAAAACTGTTTTTT. This sequence encodes CASSFYPGGATNEKLFF.

The genes are TRBV4-3 and TRBJ2-1; 9 bases are shared with TRBD1. The V gene end was trimmed by 0 bases and the J gene end by 6 bases; junction bases not matched to a gene: 6. The CDR3 totals 16 residues. Germline V gives CDR1 LGHNA, CDR2 YSLEER. CDR3: CASSQEIGTGFNEQFF. CDR3 coding DNA: TGCGCCAGCAGCCAAGAAATTGGGACAGGGTTCAATGAGCAGTTCTTC.

The CDR3 DNA is TGTGCCAGCAGCTTAGCAAGGGGGCTGGACACTGAAGCTTTCTTT. This gives the protein CASSLARGLDTEAFF. The chain couples TRBV7-9 to TRBJ1-1; 7 bases map to TRBD1. Per germline, CDR1 SEHNR and CDR2 FQNEAQ (reference sequence). CDR3 size: 15 residues. The J segment lost 3 bases and the V segment lost 0 bases, leaving 4 bases of the junction unmatched.

The chain recombines TRBV7-6 with TRBJ2-1; D perhaps matches TRBD2 (6 bases). Between the trimmed V and J ends, which lost 0 bases and 7 bases, there was a span of 13 bases. The CDR3 is made up of 15 amino acids. CDR1 is SGHVS, CDR2 FNYEAQ, per germline. This CDR3 is CASSLARSGQNEQFF. CDR3 coding DNA: TGTGCCAGCAGCTTAGCGCGGAGCGGGCAAAATGAGCAGTTCTTC.

Only one count was recorded for this clone. This sequence joins TRBV7-2 and TRBJ2-7; D ambiguous. This CDR3 is built from 13 residues. V dropped 5 bases and J dropped 2 bases, with 10 bases sitting between them. Germline V gene sequence: CDR1 SGHTA, CDR2 FQGNSA. The CDR3 sequence is CASSPLSTYEQYF. The CDR3 DNA reads TGTGCCAGCAGCCCCCTTTCGACCTACGAGCAGTACTTC.

The chain couples TRBV28 to TRBJ2-1; 14 bases are shared with TRBD2. V gave up 5 bases and J gave up 4 bases; unmatched junction bases: 10. In germline, CDR1 is MDHEN, CDR2 SYDVKM. The CDR3 spans 18 residues. The CDR3 coding sequence is TGTGCCAGCAGTATGGGACTAGCGGGAGAAAGATTATACAATGAGCAGTTCTTC. Translation: CASSMGLAGERLYNEQFF.

CDR3 DNA: TGTGCCAGCAGTTACTCGAATTTGGACGAGCAGTACTTC. It yields the protein CASSYSNLDEQYF. This chain joins TRBV6-6 and TRBJ2-7; D unclear. The CDR3 runs to 13 residues. Trimming cost V 0 bases and J 5 bases, with 8 bases left between them. CDR1 MNHNY and CDR2 SVGAGI come from the germline V gene (reference sequence).

The V and J genes are TRBV28 and TRBJ2-2; a possible D gene is TRBD2 (6 bases). The CDR3 contains 19 residues. Germline CDR1 MDHEN, CDR2 SYDVKM. The V and J ends lost 1 base and 1 base respectively, with 19 bases between them. CDR3 residues: CASSLSNRPGLMNTGELFF. The CDR3 bases are TGTGCCAGCAGTTTATCTAACCGACCGGGACTGATGAACACCGGGGAGCTGTTTTTT.

The V gene is TRBV7-3, the J gene TRBJ2-1, with 9 bases identical to TRBD2. With V trimmed by 1 base and J by 6 bases, 7 bases remained unmatched. The CDR3 covers 16 residues. The germline CDR1 and CDR2 sequences are SGHTA and FQGTGA. This chain's CDR3 is CASSLIAGDKSNEQFF. The CDR3 region has the DNA TGTGCCAGCAGCTTAATAGCGGGAGATAAATCCAATGAGCAGTTCTTC.

V usage is TRBV10-3 and J usage is TRBJ1-1; D perhaps matches TRBD1 (5 bases). The V gene lost 9 bases and the J gene lost 1 base, with 12 bases spanning the gap. The CDR3 extends over 13 amino acids. Looked up from germline, CDR1 is ENHRY and CDR2 is SYGVKD. CDR3 nucleotides: TGTGCCATGAGACCCACAGGGAACACTGAAGCTTTCTTT. Its protein product is CAMRPTGNTEAFF.

The rearrangement joins TRBV25-1 to TRBJ2-7; a weak D match, TRBD2 (6 bases). CDR3 size: 13 residues. V was trimmed by 5 bases and J by 3 bases, leaving 11 bases between them. The germline CDR1 and CDR2 sequences are MGHDK and SYGVNS. CDR3 sequence reads: CASSRGNIYEQYF. CDR3 bases: TGTGCCAGCAGTCGGGGGAATATCTACGAGCAGTACTTC.

The chain is built from TRBV28 and TRBJ1-2; a weak D match, TRBD1 (6 bases). The V end was cut by 6 bases, the J end by 9 bases, with 17 bases between. The length of the CDR3 is 13 residues. Per the germline V gene, CDR1 is MDHEN and CDR2 is SYDVKM. Written as DNA, the CDR3 is TGTGCCAGCAGCTATACAGGGTTCGGAAGCTACACCTTC. It specifies CASSYTGFGSYTF.

Concerning this clone itself: The CDR3 carries no conserved terminal phenylalanine or tryptophan, so it likely arises from a read error. V and J are TRBV19 and TRBJ1-2, with 9 bases matching TRBD1. V lost 7 bases, J lost 4 bases, and 7 bases stayed unmatched. Per germline, CDR1 LNHDA and CDR2 SQIVND (reference sequence). This CDR3 spans 14 amino acids. The CDR3 loop is CASTLSTGGYGYTL. DNA for the CDR3: TGTGCCAGTACCCTATCGACAGGGGGCTATGGCTACACCCTC.

The chain combines TRBV28 with TRBJ1-1; 7 nucleotides match TRBD1. The CDR3 length is 12 residues. Germline values: CDR1 MDHEN, CDR2 SYDVKM. V shed 6 bases, J shed 3 bases, and the junction held 1 base outside the gene matches. DNA of the CDR3: TGTGCCAGCAGAACAGGGGACACTGAAGCTTTCTTT. Translated: CASRTGDTEAFF.

The chain couples TRBV7-9 to TRBJ2-1; TRBD1 aligns across 9 bases. With V trimmed by 5 bases and J by 7 bases, 3 bases remained unmatched. There are 13 residues in the CDR3. Germline lookup yields CDR1 SEHNR and CDR2 FQNEAQ (reference sequence). The CDR3 DNA reads as TGTGCCAGCAGCCTCGGGACAGGGAATGAGCAGTTCTTC. This sequence encodes CASSLGTGNEQFF.

The chain employs TRBV19 and TRBJ2-7; 9 nucleotides line up with TRBD1. The junction had 8 bases not matched to a gene; V was cut back by 0 bases and J by 5 bases. CDR1 LNHDA and CDR2 SQIVND come from the germline V gene (reference sequence). The CDR3 spans 16 residues. The CDR3 reads CASSIDRTGGADEQYF. DNA of the CDR3: TGTGCCAGTAGTATAGATCGAACAGGGGGCGCGGACGAGCAGTACTTC.

J is TRBJ2-7 and V is TRBV29-1; 8 bases are shared with TRBD1. The CDR3 totals 15 residues. Trimming took 4 bases from V and 9 from J; bases not matched to a gene: 17. Germline assignment: CDR1 SQVTM and CDR2 ANQGSEA. The CDR3 region has the DNA TGCAGCGTTGGCGGCAGCGGGCAGGGGGCACCAGGGCAGTACTTC. Its translation is CSVGGSGQGAPGQYF.

This clone was seen just once. The chain uses TRBV6-5 and TRBJ2-7; TRBD2 aligns across 9 bases. CDR1 is MNHEY, CDR2 SVGAGI, per germline. J was trimmed by 4 bases and V by 11 bases; bases with no gene match: 3. The CDR3 is made up of 11 amino acids. As DNA, the CDR3 is TGTGCCGCGGGGGGGGAGTACGAGCAGTACTTC. It is translated as CAAGGEYEQYF.

This chain uses TRBV5-4 with TRBJ1-5; D gene uncertain. The germline V and J ends were trimmed by 3 bases and 3 bases, with 7 bases remaining between them. CDR3 length equals 13 residues. CDR1 SGHNT and CDR2 YYREEE come from the germline V gene (reference sequence). CDR3 nucleotides: TGTGCCAGCAGCTCCGGGGACAATCAGCCCCAGCATTTT. The encoded protein is CASSSGDNQPQHF.

The chain couples TRBV28 to TRBJ1-1, with 10 bases aligning to TRBD1. The V gene's germline CDR1 is MDHEN and CDR2 SYDVKM. The CDR3 extends over 15 amino acids. V shed 6 bases and J 4 bases; nucleotides not matched to a gene: 8. CDR3 nucleotides: TGTGCCAGCAGACTTGCCAGACAGGGGGCCACTGAAGCTTTCTTT. It codes for CASRLARQGATEAFF. Filled out from reference TRBV28 and TRBJ1-1, the complete variable domain reads DVKVTQSSRYLVKRTGEKVFLECVQDMDHENMFWYRQDPGLGLRLIYFSYDVKMKEKGDIPEGYSVSREKKERFSLILESASTNQTSMYLCASRLARQGATEAFFGQGTRLTVV.

This clone was found once. The CDR3 region has the DNA TGTGCCAGCAGTTCTTTTAGGATCAGAAGCTACGAGCAGTACTTC. As protein: CASSSFRIRSYEQYF. The genes are TRBV28 and TRBJ2-7; D gene ambiguous. V dropped 4 bases and J dropped 3 bases, with 16 bases sitting between them. The CDR3 loop spans 15 amino acids. Germline V CDR1 and CDR2: MDHEN, SYDVKM.